Each of the 14 T cell receptor beta chains below was sequenced from the same sample in a study of blood T cell repertoires in COVID-19. TCRdb keeps only in-frame clones here, not all; method: immunoSEQ multiplex PCR. The data show hundreds of thousands of clones, with 65% to 90% seen just once and around 1.7% held by the top ten. The sequencing input was PBMCs or T cells enriched from blood (not recorded which). The receptors shown here come from a man aged 35 to 55 who had recovered from COVID-19.

This clone was seen only once. The chain carries TRBV4-1 and TRBJ1-3; 7 bases fit TRBD1. V trimming: 2 bases; J trimming: 6 bases; junction bases outside the gene matches: 7. The germline V gene has CDR1 MGHRA and CDR2 YSYEKL. CDR3 length: 15 amino acids. The CDR3 is CASSQFRGKENTIYF. The CDR3 DNA sequence: TGCGCCAGCAGCCAATTCAGGGGGAAAGAAAACACCATATATTTT.

The genes are TRBV27 and TRBJ1-5; no firm D call. The V and J ends lost 6 bases and 3 bases respectively, with 12 bases between them. This CDR3 has 14 amino acids. Germline CDR1 MNHEY, CDR2 SMNVEV (reference sequence). Written as DNA, the CDR3 is TGTGCCAGCAGCCCCTCAGGTTTCAATCAGCCCCAGCATTTT. It encodes CASSPSGFNQPQHF.

CDR3 sequence reads: CASSFPDGLSTDTQYF. CDR3 bases: TGTGCCAGCAGCTTCCCAGACGGACTTAGCACAGATACGCAGTATTTT. The chain carries TRBV7-2 and TRBJ2-3; a possible D gene is TRBD2 (5 bases). The germline gives CDR1 SGHTA, CDR2 FQGNSA. V lost 3 bases and J 0 bases, leaving 13 bases between the germline ends. CDR3 length equals 16 residues.

The chain couples TRBV9 to TRBJ1-2, with TRBD1 matching over 9 bases. V gave up 2 bases and J gave up 4 bases; unmatched junction bases: 6. The CDR3 spans 15 residues. Germline lookup yields CDR1 SGDLS and CDR2 YYNGEE. DNA for the CDR3: TGTGCCAGCAGCGTCGGACAGGGGTATGTCTATGGCTACACCTTC. Translated: CASSVGQGYVYGYTF. Filled out from reference TRBV9 and TRBJ1-2, the complete variable domain reads DSGVTQTPKHLITATGQRVTLRCSPRSGDLSVYWYQQSLDQGLQFLIQYYNGEERAKGNILERFSAQQFPDLHSELNLSSLELGDSALYFCASSVGQGYVYGYTFGSGTRLTVV.

This chain uses TRBV18 with TRBJ1-2, with D tentatively TRBD1 (5 bases). Between the trimmed V and J ends, which lost 6 bases and 2 bases, there was a span of 16 bases. The CDR3 consists of 15 residues. Germline-derived CDR1 and CDR2 are KGHSH and LQKENI. The CDR3 sequence: CASSPGTQLNYGYTF. The CDR3 DNA sequence: TGTGCCAGCTCCCCCGGGACTCAACTGAACTATGGCTACACCTTC.

This clone is a singleton in its sample. The chain is built from TRBV7-9 and TRBJ2-1; 8 bases are shared with TRBD2. Germline lookup yields CDR1 SEHNR and CDR2 FQNEAQ (reference sequence). The J segment lost 15 bases and the V segment lost 5 bases, leaving 12 bases of the junction unmatched. The CDR3 covers 13 residues. The CDR3 DNA is TGTGCCAGCAGCCCGGGGGGGGCCATAATCCGGTTCTTC. Amino acids: CASSPGGAIIRFF.

The chain uses TRBV11-3 and TRBJ1-2; the match to TRBD1 covers 11 bases. The CDR3 contains 17 residues. The germline V gene has CDR1 SGHNT and CDR2 YENEEA. V trimming: 4 bases; J trimming: 1 base; junction bases outside the gene matches: 8. CDR3 region: CASSSIGDRGINYGYTF. The DNA of the CDR3 is TGTGCCAGCAGCTCTATTGGGGACAGGGGGATTAACTATGGCTACACCTTC. Full variable domain (remainder filled in from reference TRBV11-3 and TRBJ1-2): EAGVVQSPRYKIIEKKQPVAFWCNPISGHNTLYWYLQNLGQGPELLIRYENEEAVDDSQLPKDRFSAERLKGVDSTLKIQPAELGDSAVYLCASSSIGDRGINYGYTFGSGTRLTVV.

This clone was recorded once. The chain links TRBV21-1 to TRBJ1-3; the table's D call, TRBD1, has no DNA check behind it. TRBV21-1 is a documented pseudogene. The CDR3 has 13 residues. The CDR3 DNA sequence: TGTGCCAGCAGCACAGGGGTTGGAAACACCATATATTTT. It codes for CASSTGVGNTIYF.

This chain links TRBV19 with TRBJ1-2; no firm D call. The germline CDR1 and CDR2 sequences are LNHDA and SQIVND (reference sequence). V was shortened by 3 bases and J by 3 bases, with 8 bases between the two germline ends. CDR3 length equals 13 residues. Here the CDR3 DNA reads TGTGCCAGTAGTATGGGAGTCTACTATGGCTACACCTTC. This codes for CASSMGVYYGYTF.

V is TRBV27 and J is TRBJ2-7, with D tentatively TRBD1 (5 bases). Germline CDR1 MNHEY, CDR2 SMNVEV (reference sequence). V lost 0 bases to trimming and J lost 1 base, with 13 bases between them. CDR3 length: 16 amino acids. CDR3 protein: CASSLSGARISYEQYF. CDR3 DNA: TGTGCCAGCAGTTTATCAGGGGCGCGAATATCCTACGAGCAGTACTTC.

V gene TRBV7-8 combines with J gene TRBJ2-7, with a possible D match to TRBD2 (7 bases). V was pared by 2 bases and J by 7 bases, with 15 bases between. Germline assignment: CDR1 SGHVS and CDR2 FQNEAQ. This CDR3 spans 14 amino acids. CDR3 DNA: TGTGCCAGCAGCTTAAGTTTGGGGGGGCAGGAGCAGTACTTC. It is translated as CASSLSLGGQEQYF.

V gene TRBV15 combines with J gene TRBJ1-5; maybe TRBD1 (5 bases). The CDR3 runs to 16 residues. With 1 base removed from V and 2 bases from J, the gap between germline ends came to 12 bases. Germline CDR1 LNHNV, CDR2 YYDKDF (reference sequence). The CDR3 bases are TGTGCCACCAGCAGAGCGGGCAGGGCGGGCAATCAGCCCCAGCATTTT. Translating it yields CATSRAGRAGNQPQHF. The variable domain in full, completed from reference TRBV15 and TRBJ1-5, reads DAMVIQNPRYQVTQFGKPVTLSCSQTLNHNVMYWYQQKSSQAPKLLFHYYDKDFNNEADTPDNFQSRRPNTSFCFLDIRSPGLGDTAMYLCATSRAGRAGNQPQHFGDGTRLSIL.

The V and J genes are TRBV7-2 and TRBJ1-2; TRBD1 is a possible D gene (6 bases). V was trimmed by 5 bases and J by 4 bases, leaving 17 bases between them. Germline CDR1 and CDR2: SGHTA and FQGNSA. The CDR3 has 15 residues. CDR3 in DNA: TGTGCCAGCAGCCGGACAGAAGGCTATGTCTATGGCTACACCTTC. Protein: CASSRTEGYVYGYTF. Drawing the rest from reference TRBV7-2 and TRBJ1-2, the complete variable domain is GAGVSQSPSNKVTEKGKDVELRCDPISGHTALYWYRQSLGQGLEFLIYFQGNSAPDKSGLPSDRFSAERTGGSVSTLTIQRTQQEDSAVYLCASSRTEGYVYGYTFGSGTRLTVV.

This rearrangement joins TRBV7-8 to TRBJ1-6, with a tentative D call TRBD1 (5 bases). CDR3 length: 13 residues. Germline lookup yields CDR1 SGHVS and CDR2 FQNEAQ. Trimming took 8 bases from V and 10 from J, leaving 15 bases between them. The CDR3 DNA sequence: TGTGCCAGCTCGACGGGGGGGTGGTCACCCCTCCACTTT. Its translation is CASSTGGWSPLHF.